This T cell receptor (beta chain) was identified in a study of blood T cell repertoires in COVID-19. Study-wide background: Samples of COVID-19 (acute and convalescent) were obtained from the United States, Italy and Spain.

This CDR3 is 16 amino acids long. Per the germline V gene, CDR1 is MNHEY and CDR2 is SMNVEV (reference sequence). V lost 3 bases and J lost 1; bases outside the gene matches: 5. Only in-frame clones appear in the TCRdb table, and some are missing; sequencing was by immunoSEQ multiplex PCR. This table has some 30,000 clones, around 85% appearing once. A Seattle source enrolled patients during active infection and followed them longitudinally. This clone was seen once. The same CDR3 is also encoded by other DNA sequences in this sample. The sample comprised peripheral blood. This chain connects TRBV27 to TRBJ1-1; TRBD1 matches at 10 bases. This TCR derives from a woman of 80 years or more with COVID-19, enrolled during active disease. The CDR3, as DNA: TGTGCCAGCAGTTTGGGACAGGGGCTTACGAACACTGAAGCTTTCTTT. As protein: CASSLGQGLTNTEAFF.